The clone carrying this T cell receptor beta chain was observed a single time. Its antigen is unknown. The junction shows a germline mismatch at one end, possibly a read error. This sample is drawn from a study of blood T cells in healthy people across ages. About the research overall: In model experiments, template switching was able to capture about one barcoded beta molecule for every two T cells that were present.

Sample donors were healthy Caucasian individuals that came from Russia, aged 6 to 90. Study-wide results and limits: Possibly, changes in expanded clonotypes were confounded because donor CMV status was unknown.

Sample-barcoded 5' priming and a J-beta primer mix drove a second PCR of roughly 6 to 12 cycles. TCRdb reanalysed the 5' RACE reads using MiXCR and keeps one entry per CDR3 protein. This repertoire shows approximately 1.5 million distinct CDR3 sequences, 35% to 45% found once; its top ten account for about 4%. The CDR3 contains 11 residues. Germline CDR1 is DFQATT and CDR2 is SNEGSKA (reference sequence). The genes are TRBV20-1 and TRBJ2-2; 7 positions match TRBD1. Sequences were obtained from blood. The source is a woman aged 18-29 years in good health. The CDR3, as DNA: TGTGGGACAGAGAACACCGGGGAGCTGTTTTTT. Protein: CGTENTGELFF.